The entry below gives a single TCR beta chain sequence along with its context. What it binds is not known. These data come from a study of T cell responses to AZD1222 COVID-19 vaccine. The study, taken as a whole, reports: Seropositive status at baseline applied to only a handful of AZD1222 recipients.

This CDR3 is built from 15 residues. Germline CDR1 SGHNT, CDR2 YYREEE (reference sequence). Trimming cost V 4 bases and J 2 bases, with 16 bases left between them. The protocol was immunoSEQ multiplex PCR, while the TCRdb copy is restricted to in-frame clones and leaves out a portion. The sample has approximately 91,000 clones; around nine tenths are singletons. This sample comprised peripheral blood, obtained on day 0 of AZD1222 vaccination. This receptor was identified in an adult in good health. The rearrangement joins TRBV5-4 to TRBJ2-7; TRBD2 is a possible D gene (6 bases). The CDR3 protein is CASSRTGLGTYEQYF. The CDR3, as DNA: TGTGCCAGCAGCCGGACGGGACTTGGTACCTACGAGCAGTACTTC.